These T cell receptor beta chains were read from a single sample in a study of blood T cells in healthy people across ages. TCRdb analysed the 5' RACE reads with MiXCR anew, one entry per CDR3 protein. Here the sample spans 600,000 or so distinct CDR3 sequences, under 25% being singletons. The sequenced material came from blood. These receptors originate from a man in his sixties or seventies in good health. CDR3s include the opening cysteine and the closing phenylalanine or tryptophan. D genes are given only for firm matches. Size is omitted from some rows. Given values are once, few, many or a class for expanded clones.

>15|TRBJ2-7|NA|TRBV4-1|TRBD1
CASSQAGTASYEQYF
TGCGCCAGCAGCCAGGCCGGGACAGCCTCCTACGAGCAGTACTTC
>15|TRBJ2-1|few|TRBV3-1|TRBD2
CASSPLGAGGNEQFF
TGTGCCAGCAGCCCCCTAGGAGCGGGAGGCAATGAGCAGTTCTTC
>15|TRBJ2-6|NA|TRBV28|NA
CASSPALSGAYVLTF
TGTGCCAGCAGTCCAGCCCTCTCTGGGGCCTACGTCCTGACTTTC
>13|TRBJ1-2|few|TRBV9|NA
CASSVTAGKGYTF
TGTGCCAGCAGCGTAACGGCAGGGAAAGGCTACACCTTC
>13|TRBJ2-7|few|TRBV29-1|TRBD1
CSVGQGGPYEQYF
TGCAGCGTGGGACAGGGAGGGCCCTACGAGCAGTACTTC
>14|TRBJ1-4|few|TRBV12-3/TRBV12-4|NA
CASRPRGIREKLFF
TGTGCCAGCAGGCCAAGGGGGATTAGGGAAAAACTGTTTTTT
>13|TRBJ2-5|NA|TRBV6-5|TRBD1
CAIGRQGQETQYF
TGTGCCATCGGTCGACAGGGCCAAGAGACCCAGTACTTC
>14|TRBJ2-3|NA|TRBV7-2|NA
CASGGVRHTDTQYF
TGTGCCAGCGGTGGAGTTCGTCACACAGATACGCAGTATTTT
>15|TRBJ2-3|NA|TRBV5-8|NA
CASSFVADTPTTQYF
TGTGCCAGCAGCTTTGTAGCGGACACCCCAACTACGCAGTATTTT
>14|TRBJ2-1|NA|TRBV20-1|TRBD2
CSAGTSGPYNEQFF
TGCAGTGCTGGGACTAGCGGACCCTACAATGAGCAGTTCTTC
>14|TRBJ2-1|NA|TRBV7-2|NA
CASSFGHKYNEQFF
TGTGCCAGCAGCTTCGGACATAAGTACAATGAGCAGTTCTTC
>16|TRBJ1-4|NA|TRBV5-1|TRBD1
CASSLEGQANNEKLFF
TGCGCCAGCAGCTTGGAGGGACAGGCGAATAATGAAAAACTGTTTTTT
>13|TRBJ2-5|many|TRBV5-8|NA
CASSPQGSETQYF
TGTGCCAGCAGCCCCCAGGGGTCAGAGACCCAGTACTTC
>14|TRBJ1-1|few|TRBV20-1|TRBD1
CSATRTGLNTEAFF
TGCAGTGCTACGCGGACAGGACTGAACACTGAAGCTTTCTTT
>17|TRBJ2-3|few|TRBV9|NA
CASSAEKRTLSSDTQYF
TGTGCCAGCAGCGCCGAAAAGAGGACACTTTCCTCGGATACGCAATATTTT
>14|TRBJ1-2|NA|TRBV7-9|NA
CASSSETANYGYTF
TGTGCCAGCAGCTCGGAGACGGCAAACTATGGCTACACCTTC
>15|TRBJ2-7|few|TRBV3-1|TRBD2
CASSRLLAGAAEQYF
TGTGCCAGCAGCCGGTTACTAGCGGGAGCGGCCGAGCAGTACTTC
>15|TRBJ2-1|many|TRBV18|NA
CASSLSSGTYNEQFF
TGTGCCAGCTCACTCAGTAGCGGCACCTACAATGAGCAGTTCTTC
>16|TRBJ2-1|NA|TRBV20-1|TRBD1
CSARVSDRGGQDEQFF
TGCAGTGCTAGAGTTTCGGACAGGGGAGGGCAGGATGAGCAGTTCTTC
>13|TRBJ2-7|NA|TRBV11-2|NA
CASSRGELYEQCF
TGTGCCAGCAGCCGAGGGGAATTATACGAGCAGTGCTTC
>14|TRBJ2-7|NA|TRBV20-1|NA
CSARKDTGSYEQYF
TGCAGTGCTAGGAAGGACACTGGCTCCTACGAGCAGTACTTC
>15|TRBJ1-6|NA|TRBV2|NA
CASSDQHSYNSPLHF
TGTGCCAGCAGTGACCAGCACTCCTATAATTCACCCCTCCACTTT
>13|TRBJ2-7|few|TRBV20-1|NA
CSARGRGTYEQYF
TGCAGTGCTAGAGGCAGGGGAACCTACGAGCAGTACTTC
>17|TRBJ1-2|NA|TRBV28|NA
CASSFSIRDTSNYGYTF
TGTGCCAGCAGTTTCTCAATACGGGACACATCTAACTATGGCTACACCTTC
>14|TRBJ2-2|few|TRBV24-1|TRBD1
CAAARTGDTGELFF
TGTGCCGCCGCACGAACAGGGGACACCGGGGAGCTGTTTTTT
>12|TRBJ1-2|NA|TRBV28|NA
CASRGLNYGYTF
TGTGCCAGCAGAGGATTAAACTATGGCTACACCTTC